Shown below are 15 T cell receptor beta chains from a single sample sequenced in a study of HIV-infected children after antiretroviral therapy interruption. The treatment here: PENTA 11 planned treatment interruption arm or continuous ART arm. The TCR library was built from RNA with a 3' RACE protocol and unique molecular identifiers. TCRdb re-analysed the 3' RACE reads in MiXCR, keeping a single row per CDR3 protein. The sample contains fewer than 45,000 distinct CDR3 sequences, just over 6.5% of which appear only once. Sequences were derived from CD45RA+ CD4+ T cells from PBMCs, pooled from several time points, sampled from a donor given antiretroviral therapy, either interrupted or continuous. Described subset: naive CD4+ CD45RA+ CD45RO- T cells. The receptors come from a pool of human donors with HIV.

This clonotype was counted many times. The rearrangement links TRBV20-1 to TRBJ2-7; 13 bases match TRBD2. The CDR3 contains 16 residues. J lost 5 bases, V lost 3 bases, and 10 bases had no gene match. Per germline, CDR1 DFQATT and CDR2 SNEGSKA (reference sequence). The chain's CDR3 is CSASPTRLAGGHEQYF. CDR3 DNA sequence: TGCAGTGCTAGTCCGACTCGACTAGCGGGGGGCCACGAGCAGTACTTC.

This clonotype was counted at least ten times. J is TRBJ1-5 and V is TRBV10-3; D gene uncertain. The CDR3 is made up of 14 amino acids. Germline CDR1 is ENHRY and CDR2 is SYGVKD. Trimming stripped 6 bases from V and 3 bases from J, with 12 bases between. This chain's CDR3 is CAIRSETVNQPQHF. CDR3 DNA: TGTGCCATCAGGTCAGAAACCGTCAATCAGCCCCAGCATTTT.

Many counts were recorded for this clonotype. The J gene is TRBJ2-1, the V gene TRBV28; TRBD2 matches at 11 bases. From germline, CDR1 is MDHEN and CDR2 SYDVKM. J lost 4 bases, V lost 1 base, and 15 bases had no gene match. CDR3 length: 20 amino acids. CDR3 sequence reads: CASSLLVAGGPESSYNEQFF. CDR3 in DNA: TGTGCCAGCAGTTTATTGGTAGCGGGAGGGCCTGAGAGTTCTTACAATGAGCAGTTCTTC.

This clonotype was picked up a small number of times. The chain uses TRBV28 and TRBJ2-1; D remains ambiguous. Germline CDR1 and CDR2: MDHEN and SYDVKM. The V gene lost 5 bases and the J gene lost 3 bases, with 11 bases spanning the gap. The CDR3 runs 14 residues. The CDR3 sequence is CASSNRLDYNEQFF. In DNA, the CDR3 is TGTGCCAGCAGTAATCGCCTAGACTACAATGAGCAGTTCTTC.

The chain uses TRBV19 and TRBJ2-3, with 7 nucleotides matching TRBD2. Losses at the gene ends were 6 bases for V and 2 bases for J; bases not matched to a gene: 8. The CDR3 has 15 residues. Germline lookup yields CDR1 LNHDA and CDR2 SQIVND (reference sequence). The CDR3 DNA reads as TGTGCCAGTAGCCACCCGGGACTAAACACAGATACGCAGTATTTT. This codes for CASSHPGLNTDTQYF.

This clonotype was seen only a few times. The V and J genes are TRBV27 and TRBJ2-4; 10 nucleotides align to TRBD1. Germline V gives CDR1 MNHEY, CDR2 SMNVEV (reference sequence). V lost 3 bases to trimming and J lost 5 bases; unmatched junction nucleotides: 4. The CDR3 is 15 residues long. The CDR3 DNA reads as TGTGCCAGCAGTTTTTCCGGGACAGGGGAAAACATTCAGTACTTC. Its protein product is CASSFSGTGENIQYF.

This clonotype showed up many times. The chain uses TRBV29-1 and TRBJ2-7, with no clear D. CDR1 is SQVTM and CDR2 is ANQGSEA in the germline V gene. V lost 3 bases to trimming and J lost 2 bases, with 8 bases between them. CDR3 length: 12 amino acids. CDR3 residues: CSVEADTYEQYF. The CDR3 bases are TGCAGCGTTGAGGCGGATACCTACGAGCAGTACTTC.

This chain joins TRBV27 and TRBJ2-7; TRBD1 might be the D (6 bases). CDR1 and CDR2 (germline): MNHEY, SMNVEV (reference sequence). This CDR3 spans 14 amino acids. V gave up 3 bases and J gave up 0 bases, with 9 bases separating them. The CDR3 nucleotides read TGTGCCAGCAGTTTCAAGGGGGTCTCCTACGAGCAGTACTTC. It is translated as CASSFKGVSYEQYF.

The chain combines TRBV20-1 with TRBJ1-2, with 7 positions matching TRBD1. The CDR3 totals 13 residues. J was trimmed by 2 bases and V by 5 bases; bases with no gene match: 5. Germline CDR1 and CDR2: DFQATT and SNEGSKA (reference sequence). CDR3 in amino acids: CSADNRGNYGYTF. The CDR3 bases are TGCAGTGCTGATAACAGGGGCAACTATGGCTACACCTTC.

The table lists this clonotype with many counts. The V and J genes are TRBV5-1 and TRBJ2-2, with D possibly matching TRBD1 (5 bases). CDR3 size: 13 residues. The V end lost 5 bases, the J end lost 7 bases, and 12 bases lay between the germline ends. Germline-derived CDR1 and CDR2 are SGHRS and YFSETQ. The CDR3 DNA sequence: TGCGCCAGCAGTGCGGACAACTACGGGGAGCTGTTTTTT. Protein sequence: CASSADNYGELFF.

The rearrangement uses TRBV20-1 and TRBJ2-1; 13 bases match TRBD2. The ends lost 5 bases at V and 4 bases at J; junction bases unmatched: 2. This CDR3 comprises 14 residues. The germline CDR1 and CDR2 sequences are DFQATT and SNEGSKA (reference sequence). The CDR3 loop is CSALTSGRYNEQFF. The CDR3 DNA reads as TGCAGTGCTCTGACTAGCGGGAGGTACAATGAGCAGTTCTTC.

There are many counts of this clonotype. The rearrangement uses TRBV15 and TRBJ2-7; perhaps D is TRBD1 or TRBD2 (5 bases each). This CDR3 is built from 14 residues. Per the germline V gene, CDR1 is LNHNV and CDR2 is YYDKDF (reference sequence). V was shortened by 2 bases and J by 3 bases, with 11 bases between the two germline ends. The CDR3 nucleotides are TGTGCCACCAGCAGATATCTGGGACGCTACGAGCAGTACTTC. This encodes CATSRYLGRYEQYF.

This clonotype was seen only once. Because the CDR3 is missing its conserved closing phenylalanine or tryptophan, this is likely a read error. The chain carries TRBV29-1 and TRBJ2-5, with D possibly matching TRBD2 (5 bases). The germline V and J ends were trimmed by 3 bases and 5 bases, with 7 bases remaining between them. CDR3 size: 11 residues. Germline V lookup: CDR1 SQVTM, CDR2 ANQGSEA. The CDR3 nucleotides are TGCAGCGTTGAGTGGAGGGAGACCCAGTACTTA. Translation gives CSVEWRETQYL.

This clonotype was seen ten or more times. CDR3 nucleotides: TGTGCCAGCAGTTACCGACAAGAACCTAGCACAGATACGCAGTATTTT. Its protein is CASSYRQEPSTDTQYF. V gene TRBV6-2 or TRBV6-3 combines with J gene TRBJ2-3; D gene unclear. The length of the CDR3 is 16 residues. Trimming removed 2 bases from V and 0 bases from J, with 12 bases in between. Per germline, CDR1 MNHEY and CDR2 SVGEGT.

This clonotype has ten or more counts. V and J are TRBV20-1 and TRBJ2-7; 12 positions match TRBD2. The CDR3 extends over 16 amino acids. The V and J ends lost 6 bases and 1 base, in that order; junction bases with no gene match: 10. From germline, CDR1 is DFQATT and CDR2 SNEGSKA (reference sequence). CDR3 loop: CSATRFGLAGSYEQYF. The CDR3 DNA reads TGCAGTGCAACTCGATTTGGACTAGCGGGATCCTACGAGCAGTACTTC.